The clone carrying this T cell receptor beta chain was counted a single time. This sample was included in a study of control samples from healthy donors and cancer patients. The protocol was immunoSEQ multiplex PCR, while the TCRdb copy is restricted to in-frame clones and leaves out a portion. This table holds just over 150,000 clones, around 96% found once. The V gene lost 5 bases and the J gene lost 7 bases, with 15 bases spanning the gap. This CDR3 has 14 residues. Germline CDR1 reads SGHTA; CDR2 reads FQGNSA. V usage is TRBV7-2 and J usage is TRBJ1-5; a weak D match, TRBD1 (5 bases). The sequence was obtained from a woman in her thirties or forties in good health. Sequenced input: blood. The CDR3 sequence is CASSLGALGQPQHF. CDR3 DNA sequence: TGTGCCAGCAGCCTAGGGGCCCTTGGGCAGCCCCAGCATTTT.